The 18 T cell receptor beta chains given below trace back to one sample, sequenced in a study of T cells after yellow fever vaccination. TCRdb itself ran the 5' RACE reads through MiXCR, one entry per CDR3 protein. The sample gives 500,000 to 650,000 distinct CDR3 sequences, roughly 14% of which show up once; over 12% is in the top ten. The sequenced sample was PBMCs, obtained on the day of the yellow fever booster vaccination. These receptors were taken from a man aged 30 to 39 who received the YFV17D yellow fever vaccine.

This clonotype came up a few times. In DNA, the CDR3 is TGTGCCAGCGAGATCGGACAGGGGGCGGATGACGAGCAGTACTTC. This codes for CASEIGQGADDEQYF. The chain recombines TRBV4-2 with TRBJ2-7; 11 nucleotides line up with TRBD1. The CDR3 length is 15 residues. The V gene end was trimmed by 8 bases and the J gene end by 5 bases; junction bases not matched to a gene: 11. The germline gives CDR1 LGHNA, CDR2 YNFKEQ.

The genes are TRBV14 and TRBJ2-1, with 11 bases that match TRBD2. Unmatched junction bases numbered 5, after V lost 4 bases and J lost 3 bases. CDR1 and CDR2 from the germline V gene are SGHDN and FVKESK. The CDR3 runs 16 residues. The CDR3 protein is CASSRETSGDYNEQFF. The CDR3 DNA reads as TGTGCCAGCAGCCGTGAGACTAGCGGGGACTACAATGAGCAGTTCTTC.

The V gene is TRBV6-1, the J gene TRBJ2-3, with 7 bases matching TRBD2. V dropped 7 bases and J dropped 2; count of bases not matched to a gene: 15. Germline lookup yields CDR1 MNHNS and CDR2 SASEGT. The CDR3 totals 17 residues. For the CDR3, the DNA is TGTGCCAGCACCGAATGGGCCGGGGGGAGCTACACAGATACGCAGTATTTT. Translated, it gives CASTEWAGGSYTDTQYF.

This chain uses TRBV20-1 with TRBJ2-3; the D call may be TRBD1 or TRBD2 (7 bases each). Germline V gene data show CDR1 as DFQATT and CDR2 as SNEGSKA (reference sequence). The V end lost 6 bases, the J end lost 2 bases, and 18 bases lay between the germline ends. The CDR3 is 15 amino acids. The CDR3 sequence is CSAKGAAGVTDTQYF. For the CDR3, the DNA is TGCAGTGCGAAGGGGGCGGCGGGAGTCACAGATACGCAGTATTTT.

V gene TRBV20-1 combines with J gene TRBJ2-5, with 7 bases identical to TRBD2. Germline trimming cut 3 bases from V and 2 bases from J; bases unmatched to any gene: 3. The CDR3 runs 13 residues. CDR1 DFQATT and CDR2 SNEGSKA come from the germline V gene (reference sequence). The CDR3, as DNA: TGCAGTGCTAGTCCTAGCGGACAAGAGACCCAGTACTTC. Protein sequence: CSASPSGQETQYF.

The chain carries TRBV7-9 and TRBJ2-2; D is possibly TRBD2 (5 bases). Germline CDR1 is SEHNR and CDR2 is FQNEAQ (reference sequence). The CDR3 length is 14 residues. V was clipped by 8 bases and J by 7 bases, with 17 bases between them. The CDR3 DNA follows: TGTGCCAGCTCTTTGTCGGAGGCGGGCGGGGAGCTGTTTTTT. This codes for CASSLSEAGGELFF.

The genes are TRBV12-3 or TRBV12-4 and TRBJ2-7; tentative D call: TRBD2 (6 bases). The CDR3 extends over 16 amino acids. The V end lost 2 bases, the J end lost 3 bases, and 17 bases lay between the germline ends. Written as DNA, the CDR3 is TGTGCCAGCAGTTTACGGGTCCGGCGGGACCACTACGAGCAGTACTTC. Translating gives CASSLRVRRDHYEQYF.

The chain combines TRBV20-1 with TRBJ2-1; 11 bases align to TRBD2. The germline gives CDR1 DFQATT, CDR2 SNEGSKA (reference sequence). The ends lost 0 bases at V and 10 bases at J; junction bases unmatched: 8. This CDR3 has 15 amino acids. The chain's CDR3 is CSARDSTSGSREQFF. CDR3 coding DNA: TGCAGTGCTAGAGATTCAACTAGCGGGAGTAGGGAGCAGTTCTTC.

This chain connects TRBV5-5 to TRBJ2-1, with 7 bases lining up with TRBD1. V lost 4 bases and J lost 5; bases outside the gene matches: 6. CDR1 and CDR2 (germline): SGHKS, YYEKEE (reference sequence). The CDR3 sequence is 14 residues long. The CDR3 DNA is TGTGCCAGCAGCCCAACCGGGACAGACAATGAGCAGTTCTTC. Translation gives CASSPTGTDNEQFF.

This CDR3 reads CASSIGQPQETQYF. Written as DNA, the CDR3 is TGTGCCAGTAGTATCGGTCAGCCCCAAGAGACCCAGTACTTC. V is TRBV19 and J is TRBJ2-5; D is undetermined. The CDR3 spans 14 residues. CDR1 is LNHDA, CDR2 SQIVND, per germline (reference sequence). V was clipped by 3 bases and J by 1 base, with 9 bases between them.

The chain uses TRBV20-1 and TRBJ2-5, with D perhaps matching TRBD2 (5 bases). V was clipped by 4 bases and J by 1 base, with 7 bases between them. The germline gives CDR1 DFQATT, CDR2 SNEGSKA (reference sequence). The length of the CDR3 is 12 residues. This chain's CDR3 is CSATGIQETQYF. The CDR3 bases are TGCAGTGCTACGGGGATCCAAGAGACCCAGTACTTC.

This clonotype was found a few times. The chain has TRBV7-8 and TRBJ1-4; D remains unclear. CDR3 length: 15 residues. V shed 0 bases and J shed 3 bases, with 8 bases lying between them. The V gene's germline CDR1 is SGHVS and CDR2 FQNEAQ. In DNA, the CDR3 is TGTGCCAGCAGCTTAGCGTCCCCTTCTAATGAAAAACTGTTTTTT. Its translation is CASSLASPSNEKLFF.

This clonotype appeared a few times. CDR3 residues: CASSRDSSNYEQYF. CDR3 coding DNA: TGTGCCAGCAGCCGGGACTCAAGCAACTACGAGCAGTACTTC. The rearrangement joins TRBV9 to TRBJ2-7; D is perhaps TRBD2 (6 bases). The CDR3 has 14 amino acids. Germline V gene data show CDR1 as SGDLS and CDR2 as YYNGEE. V gave up 4 bases and J gave up 3 bases, with 14 bases separating them.

Written as DNA, the CDR3 is TGTGCCAGCAGTTTATCCCTCGGTGGAAACACCATATATTTT. This sequence encodes CASSLSLGGNTIYF. The V and J genes are TRBV27 and TRBJ1-3, with D hard to call. The ends were cut back, 0 bases at V and 3 bases at J, with 6 bases in the middle. This CDR3 has 14 residues. Looked up from germline, CDR1 is MNHEY and CDR2 is SMNVEV (reference sequence).

This chain uses TRBV3-1 with TRBJ2-1; D is undetermined. The V end lost 1 base, the J end lost 6 bases, and 7 bases lay between the germline ends. The CDR3 has 13 amino acids. CDR1 and CDR2 from the germline V gene are LGHDT and YNNKEL (reference sequence). The CDR3 sequence: CASSQVGVNEQFF. The CDR3 DNA is TGTGCCAGCAGCCAAGTCGGCGTCAATGAGCAGTTCTTC.

This clonotype occurred a few times. The chain links TRBV4-3 to TRBJ2-5; D is ambiguous. The CDR3 spans 13 residues. The germline V gene encodes CDR1 LGHNA and CDR2 YSLEER. Trimming stripped 1 base from V and 5 bases from J, with 8 bases between. Here the CDR3 DNA reads TGCGCCAGCAGCCAAGTAGAGGAGGAGACCCAGTACTTC. As protein: CASSQVEEETQYF.

This clonotype was recorded a few times. V gene TRBV10-3 combines with J gene TRBJ2-6; D gene ambiguous. Germline CDR1 and CDR2: ENHRY and SYGVKD. V lost 3 bases and J 0 bases, leaving 21 bases between the germline ends. The CDR3 consists of 20 residues. The DNA for the CDR3 is TGTGCCATCAGTGATAGGTGGGTATTGGCAGAGCCCTCTGGGGCCAACGTCCTGACTTTC. This translates into CAISDRWVLAEPSGANVLTF.

The J gene is TRBJ2-1, the V gene TRBV7-8; D perhaps matches TRBD2 (5 bases). The V and J ends lost 0 bases and 9 bases respectively, with 18 bases between them. Germline lookup yields CDR1 SGHVS and CDR2 FQNEAQ. The CDR3 is 16 residues long. DNA of the CDR3: TGTGCCAGCAGCTTAGCGGACTGGACGATGGGTTCTGAGCAGTTCTTC. It encodes CASSLADWTMGSEQFF.